This is a list of T cell receptor beta chains from one sample in a study of response to subunit inactivated influenza vaccine. MiXCR, run by TCRdb on the RT-PCR reads, gives a single entry per CDR3 protein. The table has 750,000 to 850,000 distinct CDR3 sequences, roughly 20% seen once. Source: PBMCs from blood, taken around 5 days after vaccination. Receptors were obtained from a man aged 45-65 years who received an inactivated influenza vaccine. Each CDR3 is given with its conserved first and last residue. D genes are given only for firm matches. Only some rows state a clone size, as once, few, many or a class for expanded clones.

v_call,j_call,d_call,clone_size,cdr3_nt,cdr3_aa
TRBV7-6,TRBJ2-7,.,.,TGTGCCAGCAGCTTAAGGGGTCTGGGAGAGCAGTACTTC,CASSLRGLGEQYF
TRBV7-2,TRBJ2-7,.,.,TGTGCCAGCAGCTTAGTAGTAGGGGGCTACGAGCAGTACTTC,CASSLVVGGYEQYF
TRBV6-5,TRBJ2-3,.,.,TGTGCCAGCAGTTACAGGGGTCCTACAGATACGCAGTATTTT,CASSYRGPTDTQYF
TRBV5-1,TRBJ1-6,TRBD1,.,TGCGCCAGCAGCTTGGGGTTTGACAGGGCCAATTCACCCCTCCACTTT,CASSLGFDRANSPLHF
TRBV24-1,TRBJ2-3,TRBD1,few,TGTGCCACCAGTGATAAGACAGGGGGAGGCACAGATACGCAGTATTTT,CATSDKTGGGTDTQYF
TRBV15,TRBJ1-5,TRBD1,.,TGTGCCACCAGCAGCACAGGGGGCCACAATCAGCCCCAGCATTTT,CATSSTGGHNQPQHF
TRBV4-3,TRBJ2-5,TRBD2,.,TGCGCCAGCAGCCAAGATGCGGGGACTAGCGGGGTACAAGAGACCCAGTACTTC,CASSQDAGTSGVQETQYF
TRBV12-3/TRBV12-4,TRBJ1-1,.,many,TGTGCCAGCAGTTTAGGGACACGTTTAGTGGCTTTCTTT,CASSLGTRLVAFF
TRBV20-1,TRBJ1-1,.,.,TGCAGTGCTACACCCATGACAGGACCGAACACTGAAGCTTTCTTT,CSATPMTGPNTEAFF
TRBV20-1,TRBJ1-5,TRBD1,many,TGCAGTGCTACCAGACAGGGAGGGAGCAATCAGCCCCAGCATTTT,CSATRQGGSNQPQHF
TRBV27,TRBJ2-7,.,.,TGTGCCAGCAGTTCAGGGAGGACCTACGAGCAGTACTTC,CASSSGRTYEQYF
TRBV4-1,TRBJ2-2,TRBD2,few,TGCGCCAGCACGGGACTAGCGGGAGTTGTCACCGGGGAGCTGTTTTTT,CASTGLAGVVTGELFF
TRBV5-1,TRBJ2-5,.,few,TGCGCCAGCAATTCCGGGTCGGCCGGGACTTCGTACCAAGAGACCCAGTACTTC,CASNSGSAGTSYQETQYF
TRBV20-1,TRBJ2-1,TRBD2,few,TGCAGTGCTATTCCATGGACTAGCGAGACCTACAATGAGCAGTTCTTC,CSAIPWTSETYNEQFF
TRBV7-2,TRBJ2-5,.,.,TGTGCCAGCAGCACCCTTAGCAGGGTACAAGAGACCCAGTACTTC,CASSTLSRVQETQYF
TRBV20-1,TRBJ2-3,.,.,TGCAGTGCTATCCTAGTGGCAGGGCGCAACACAGATACGCAGTATTTT,CSAILVAGRNTDTQYF
TRBV10-2,TRBJ1-5,.,.,TGCGCCAGCAGTGACTGGACAGAACTATCACCCCAGCATTTT,CASSDWTELSPQHF
TRBV3-1,TRBJ2-7,.,.,TGTGCCAGCAGCCAAGGGGACACAACCTACGAGCAGTACTTC,CASSQGDTTYEQYF
TRBV7-2,TRBJ2-1,.,.,TGTGCCAGCAGCTTCAGAAGACAGGTCAGGAACAATGAGCAGTTCTTC,CASSFRRQVRNNEQFF
TRBV4-2,TRBJ2-7,TRBD1,.,TGTGCCAGCAGCCAAGAGCACGGACAGGGGTACGAGCAGTACTTC,CASSQEHGQGYEQYF
TRBV19,TRBJ2-6,.,.,TGTGCCAGTAGTCCTCGGGACAACTCTGGGGCCAACGTCCTGACTTTC,CASSPRDNSGANVLTF
TRBV4-3,TRBJ2-5,TRBD1,.,TGCGCCAGCAGCCATAGTAACGCAGGGGGCCAGCACCAAGAGACCCAGTACTTC,CASSHSNAGGQHQETQYF
TRBV24-1,TRBJ2-4,TRBD1,.,TGTGCCACCAGTGATACCCGGGACAGGCCAGGCATTCAGTACTTC,CATSDTRDRPGIQYF
TRBV20-1,TRBJ1-2,TRBD1,few,TGCAGTGCAAAACAGGGGGCCAGGAACTATGGCTACACCTTC,CSAKQGARNYGYTF
TRBV29-1,TRBJ2-7,TRBD1,few,TGCAGCGTGGGGACAGGGAGACCCTACGAGCAGTACTTC,CSVGTGRPYEQYF
TRBV7-2,TRBJ2-3,TRBD2,many,TGTGCCAGCAGCTTGGGGCTAGCGGGAGGGGATACGCAGTATTTT,CASSLGLAGGDTQYF
TRBV29-1,TRBJ2-4,.,few,TGCAGCGTTGGATTAAGCAACATTCAGTACTTC,CSVGLSNIQYF
TRBV5-1,TRBJ2-1,.,.,TGCGCCAGCAGCTTGGAGGTAGCCTCCTACAATGAGCAGTTCTTC,CASSLEVASYNEQFF
TRBV10-3,TRBJ2-7,TRBD2,.,TGTGCCATCAGTGAGTCTCTAGCGGGGGAATACGAGCAGTACTTC,CAISESLAGEYEQYF
TRBV13,TRBJ2-5,TRBD2,few,TGTGCCAGCAGCCCCGGGACTAGCGGGGGCCAAGAGACCCAGTACTTC,CASSPGTSGGQETQYF
TRBV28,TRBJ2-1,.,few,TGTGCCAGCAGTTTACTTCAGCTAGCCCCTGAGCAGTTCTTC,CASSLLQLAPEQFF
TRBV18,TRBJ1-1,.,few,TGTGCCAGTGGTACAGGTATCGCTGAAGCTTTCTTT,CASGTGIAEAFF